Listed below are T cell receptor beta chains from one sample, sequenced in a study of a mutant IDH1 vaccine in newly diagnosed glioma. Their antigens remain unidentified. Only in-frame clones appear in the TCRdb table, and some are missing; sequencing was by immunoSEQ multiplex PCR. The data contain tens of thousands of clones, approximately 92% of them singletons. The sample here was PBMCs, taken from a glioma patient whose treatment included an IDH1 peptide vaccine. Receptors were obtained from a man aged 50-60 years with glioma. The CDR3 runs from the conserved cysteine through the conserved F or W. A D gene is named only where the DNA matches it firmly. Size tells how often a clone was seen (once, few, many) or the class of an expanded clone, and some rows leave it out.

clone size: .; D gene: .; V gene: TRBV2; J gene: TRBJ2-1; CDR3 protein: CASSEGPSRSYNEQFF; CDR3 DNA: TGTGCCAGCAGTGAGGGGCCCAGCCGTTCCTACAATGAGCAGTTCTTC
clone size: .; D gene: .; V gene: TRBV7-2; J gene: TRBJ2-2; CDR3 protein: CASSLGLNTGELFF; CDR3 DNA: TGTGCCAGCAGCTTGGGACTTAACACCGGGGAGCTGTTTTTT
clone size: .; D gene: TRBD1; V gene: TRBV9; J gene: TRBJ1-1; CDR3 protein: CASSAGGQGYTEAFF; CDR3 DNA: TGTGCCAGCAGCGCAGGAGGACAGGGATACACTGAAGCTTTCTTT
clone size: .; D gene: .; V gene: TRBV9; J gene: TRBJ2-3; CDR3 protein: CASSANPEGYTDTQYF; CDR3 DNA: TGTGCCAGCAGCGCCAACCCAGAGGGTTACACAGATACGCAGTATTTT
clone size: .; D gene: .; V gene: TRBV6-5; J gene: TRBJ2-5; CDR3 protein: CASSYSKGSRGTQYF; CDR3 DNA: TGTGCCAGCAGTTACTCGAAAGGCTCACGGGGGACCCAGTACTTC
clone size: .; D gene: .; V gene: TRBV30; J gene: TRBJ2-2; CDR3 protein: CAWSYRVTGELFF; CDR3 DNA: TGTGCCTGGAGTTATAGGGTTACCGGGGAGCTGTTTTTT
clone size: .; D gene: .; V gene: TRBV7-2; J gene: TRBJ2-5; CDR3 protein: CASSPARLETQYF; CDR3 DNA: TGTGCCAGCAGCCCGGCACGCCTGGAGACCCAGTACTTC
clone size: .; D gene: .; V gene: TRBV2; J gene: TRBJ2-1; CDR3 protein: CASSGLNEQFF; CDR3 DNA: TGTGCCAGCAGCGGTCTTAATGAGCAGTTCTTC
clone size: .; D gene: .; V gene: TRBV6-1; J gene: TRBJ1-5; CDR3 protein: CASSVDRAARGNQPQHF; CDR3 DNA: TGTGCCAGCAGTGTGGACCGGGCCGCACGGGGCAATCAGCCCCAGCATTTT
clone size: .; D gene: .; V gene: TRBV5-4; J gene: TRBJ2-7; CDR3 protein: CASSLALGGRGEQYF; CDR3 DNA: TGTGCCAGCAGCTTGGCTCTCGGGGGCCGGGGGGAGCAGTACTTC
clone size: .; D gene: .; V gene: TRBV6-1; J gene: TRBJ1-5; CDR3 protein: CASSEAEYWGQPQHF; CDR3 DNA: TGTGCCAGCAGTGAAGCTGAGTATTGGGGTCAGCCCCAGCATTTT
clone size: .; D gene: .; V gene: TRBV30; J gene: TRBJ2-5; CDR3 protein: CAWRERVATQYF; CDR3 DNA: TGTGCCTGGAGAGAGAGGGTAGCGACCCAGTACTTC
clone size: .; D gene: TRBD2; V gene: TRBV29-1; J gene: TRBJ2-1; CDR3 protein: CSVPGLAGNEQFF; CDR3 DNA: TGCAGCGTTCCGGGACTAGCGGGCAATGAGCAGTTCTTC
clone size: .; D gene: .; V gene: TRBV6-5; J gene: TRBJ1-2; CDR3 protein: CASSYSGGAHGYTF; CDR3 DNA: TGTGCCAGCAGTTACTCCGGCGGGGCTCATGGCTACACCTTC
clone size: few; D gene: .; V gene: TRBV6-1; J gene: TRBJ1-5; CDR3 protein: CASSEGARGGQPQHF; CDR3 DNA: TGTGCCAGCAGTGAAGGGGCACGGGGCGGTCAGCCCCAGCATTTT
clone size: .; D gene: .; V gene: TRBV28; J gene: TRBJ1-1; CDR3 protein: CASSGGGGENTEAFF; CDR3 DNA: TGTGCCAGCAGTGGGGGCGGAGGGGAGAACACTGAAGCTTTCTTT
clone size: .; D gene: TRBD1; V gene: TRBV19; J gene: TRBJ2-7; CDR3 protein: CASSPEAGTGYPYEQYF; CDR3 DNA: TGTGCCAGTAGTCCGGAGGCCGGGACAGGGTATCCCTACGAGCAGTACTTC
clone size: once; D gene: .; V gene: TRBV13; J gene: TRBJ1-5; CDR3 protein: CASSFIRVSIVSNQPQHF; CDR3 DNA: TGTGCCAGCAGCTTCATCAGGGTCAGTATCGTTAGCAATCAGCCCCAGCATTTT
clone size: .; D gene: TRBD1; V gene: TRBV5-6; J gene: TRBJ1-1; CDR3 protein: CASSRGQGVRTEAFF; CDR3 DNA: TGTGCCAGCAGCCGTGGACAGGGGGTTCGGACTGAAGCTTTCTTT
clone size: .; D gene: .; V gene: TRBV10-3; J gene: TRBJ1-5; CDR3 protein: CAISETDDQPQHF; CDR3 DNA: TGTGCCATCAGTGAGACGGACGATCAGCCCCAGCATTTT
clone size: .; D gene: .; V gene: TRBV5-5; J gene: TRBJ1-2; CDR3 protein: CASSSNPGANYGYTF; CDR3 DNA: TGTGCCAGCAGCTCCAATCCGGGGGCGAACTATGGCTACACCTTC
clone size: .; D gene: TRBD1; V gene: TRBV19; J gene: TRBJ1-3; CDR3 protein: CASSAQGRGNTIYF; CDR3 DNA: TGTGCCAGTAGTGCACAGGGGAGGGGAAACACCATATATTTT
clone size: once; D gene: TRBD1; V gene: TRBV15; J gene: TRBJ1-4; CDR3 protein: CATSRGQGATAVKLFF; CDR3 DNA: TGTGCCACCAGCAGGGGACAGGGGGCAACAGCGGTAAAACTGTTTTTT
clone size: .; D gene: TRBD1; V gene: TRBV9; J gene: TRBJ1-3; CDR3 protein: CASSDGTGNRNTIYF; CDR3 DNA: TGTGCCAGCAGCGACGGGACAGGGAACAGAAACACCATATATTTT
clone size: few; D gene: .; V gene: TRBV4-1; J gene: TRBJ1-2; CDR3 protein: CASSQEGARVTGYTF; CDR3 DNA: TGCGCCAGCAGCCAAGAAGGGGCGAGGGTGACTGGCTACACCTTC
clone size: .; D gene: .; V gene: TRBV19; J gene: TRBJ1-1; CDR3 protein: CASSIGGVDTEAFF; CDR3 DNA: TGTGCCAGTAGTATCGGGGGGGTAGATACTGAAGCTTTCTTT
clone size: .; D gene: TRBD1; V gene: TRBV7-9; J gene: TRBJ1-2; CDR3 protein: CASSRQGASYGYTF; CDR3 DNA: TGTGCCAGCAGCAGACAGGGGGCGAGCTATGGCTACACCTTC
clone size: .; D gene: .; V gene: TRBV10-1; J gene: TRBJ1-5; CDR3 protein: CASSRVSGIQPQHF; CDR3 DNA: TGCGCCAGCAGCAGGGTTTCTGGCATTCAGCCCCAGCATTTT
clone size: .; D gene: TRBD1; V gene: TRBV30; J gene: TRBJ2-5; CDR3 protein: CAWSTGPGETQYF; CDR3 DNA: TGTGCCTGGTCGACAGGGCCAGGAGAGACCCAGTACTTC
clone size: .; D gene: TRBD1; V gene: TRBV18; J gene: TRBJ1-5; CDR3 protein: CASSPDGTDNQPQHF; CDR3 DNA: TGTGCCAGCTCACCAGATGGGACAGACAATCAGCCCCAGCATTTT
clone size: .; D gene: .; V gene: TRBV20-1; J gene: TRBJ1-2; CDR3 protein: CSASSGGYTF; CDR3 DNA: TGCAGTGCCAGTTCGGGTGGCTACACCTTC
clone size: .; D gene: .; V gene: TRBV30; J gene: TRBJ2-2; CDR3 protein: CAWNPLPGELFF; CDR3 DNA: TGTGCCTGGAACCCTCTGCCCGGGGAGCTGTTTTTT
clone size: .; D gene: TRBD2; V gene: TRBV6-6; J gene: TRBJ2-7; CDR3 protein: CASRFRGVSYEQYF; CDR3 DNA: TGTGCCAGCAGATTCCGGGGGGTTTCCTACGAGCAGTACTTC
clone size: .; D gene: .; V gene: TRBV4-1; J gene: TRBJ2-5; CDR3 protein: CASSIAYQETQYF; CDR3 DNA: TGCGCCAGCAGTATAGCGTACCAAGAGACCCAGTACTTC
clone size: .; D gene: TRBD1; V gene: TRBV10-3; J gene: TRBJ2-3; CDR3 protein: CAISEGQGASDTQYF; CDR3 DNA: TGTGCCATCAGTGAGGGACAGGGGGCGTCAGATACGCAGTATTTT
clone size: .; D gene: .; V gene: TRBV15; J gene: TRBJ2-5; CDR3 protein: CATSSPRGLAVGGETQYF; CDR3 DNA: TGTGCCACCAGCAGTCCTCGGGGGCTAGCGGTGGGTGGGGAGACCCAGTACTTC
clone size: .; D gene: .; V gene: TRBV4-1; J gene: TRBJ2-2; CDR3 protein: CASSRGATGELFF; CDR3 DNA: TGCGCCAGCAGCCGTGGGGCTACCGGGGAGCTGTTTTTT
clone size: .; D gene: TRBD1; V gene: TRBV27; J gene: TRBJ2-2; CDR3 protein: CASTGGQNTGELFF; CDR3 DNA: TGTGCCAGCACAGGGGGACAGAACACCGGGGAGCTGTTTTTT
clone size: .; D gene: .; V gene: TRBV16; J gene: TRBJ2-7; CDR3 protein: CASSPSGPMDEQYF; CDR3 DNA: TGTGCCAGCAGCCCCAGCGGGCCGATGGACGAGCAGTACTTC
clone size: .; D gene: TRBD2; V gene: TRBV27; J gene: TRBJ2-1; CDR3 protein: CASSFLADYNEQFF; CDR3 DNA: TGTGCCAGCAGTTTTCTAGCGGATTACAATGAGCAGTTCTTC
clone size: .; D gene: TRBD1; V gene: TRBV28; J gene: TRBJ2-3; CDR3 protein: CASIFGTGTSTDTQYF; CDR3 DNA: TGTGCCAGCATTTTTGGGACAGGGACTAGCACAGATACGCAGTATTTT
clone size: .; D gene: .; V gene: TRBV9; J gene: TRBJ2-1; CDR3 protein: CASSVGGAPPYNEQFF; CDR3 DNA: TGTGCCAGCAGCGTAGGTGGAGCCCCACCCTACAATGAGCAGTTCTTC
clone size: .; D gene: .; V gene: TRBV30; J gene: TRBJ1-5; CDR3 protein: CAWNRGGQPQHF; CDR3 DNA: TGTGCCTGGAATCGGGGTGGACAGCCCCAGCATTTT
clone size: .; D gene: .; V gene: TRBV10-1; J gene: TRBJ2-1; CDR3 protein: CASSDARGEQFF; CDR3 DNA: TGCGCCAGCAGTGACGCTCGAGGTGAGCAGTTCTTC
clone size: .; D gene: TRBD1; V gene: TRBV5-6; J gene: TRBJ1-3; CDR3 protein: CASSTGQGAGNTIYF; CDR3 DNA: TGTGCCAGCAGCACGGGACAGGGTGCTGGAAACACCATATATTTT
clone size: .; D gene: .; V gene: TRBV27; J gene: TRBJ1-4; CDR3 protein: CASSFRGQGEKLFF; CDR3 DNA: TGTGCCAGCAGTTTTCGAGGTCAGGGTGAAAAACTGTTTTTT
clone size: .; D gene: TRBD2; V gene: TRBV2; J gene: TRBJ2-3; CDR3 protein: CASSLSGSLNTDTQYF; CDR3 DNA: TGTGCCAGCAGCCTTAGCGGGAGCCTCAACACAGATACGCAGTATTTT
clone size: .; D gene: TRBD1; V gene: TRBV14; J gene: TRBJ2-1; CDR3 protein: CASRYGAGGINEQFF; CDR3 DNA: TGTGCCAGCCGCTACGGGGCAGGGGGTATAAATGAGCAGTTCTTC
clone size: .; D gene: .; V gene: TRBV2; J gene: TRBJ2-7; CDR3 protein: CASAGRNHREQYF; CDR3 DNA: TGTGCCAGCGCAGGGAGGAATCATCGGGAGCAGTACTTC
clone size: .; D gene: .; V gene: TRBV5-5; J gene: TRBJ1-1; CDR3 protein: CASSSQPTALMNTEAFF; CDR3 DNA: TGTGCCAGCAGCAGCCAACCCACAGCCCTAATGAACACTGAAGCTTTCTTT
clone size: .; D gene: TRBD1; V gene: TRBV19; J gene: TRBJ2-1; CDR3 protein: CASSMRDRLRNEQFF; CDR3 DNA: TGTGCCAGTAGTATGAGGGACAGGTTAAGGAATGAGCAGTTCTTC
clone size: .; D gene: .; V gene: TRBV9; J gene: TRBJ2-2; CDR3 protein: CASSVGGGGWTGELFF; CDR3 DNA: TGTGCCAGCAGCGTAGGAGGCGGGGGCTGGACCGGGGAGCTGTTTTTT
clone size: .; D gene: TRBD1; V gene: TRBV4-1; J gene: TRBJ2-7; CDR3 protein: CASSQDTDREYEQYF; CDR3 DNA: TGCGCCAGCAGCCAAGATACGGACAGGGAATACGAGCAGTACTTC
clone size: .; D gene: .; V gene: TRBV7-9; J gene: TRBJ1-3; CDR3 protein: CASSSIGLTSGNTIYF; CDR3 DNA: TGTGCCAGCAGCTCAATCGGGCTCACCTCTGGAAACACCATATATTTT
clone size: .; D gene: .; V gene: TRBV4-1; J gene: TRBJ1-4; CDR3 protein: CASSRLDSKGRGRGKLFF; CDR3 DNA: TGCGCCAGCAGCCGACTGGACAGTAAAGGGAGAGGACGCGGAAAACTGTTTTTT
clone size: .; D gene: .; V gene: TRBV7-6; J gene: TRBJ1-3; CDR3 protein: CASSLTGNTIYF; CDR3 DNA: TGTGCCAGCAGCTTAACTGGAAACACCATATATTTT
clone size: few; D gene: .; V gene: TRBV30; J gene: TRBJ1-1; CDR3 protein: CARIMSTEAFF; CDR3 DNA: TGTGCTCGGATTATGAGCACTGAAGCTTTCTTT